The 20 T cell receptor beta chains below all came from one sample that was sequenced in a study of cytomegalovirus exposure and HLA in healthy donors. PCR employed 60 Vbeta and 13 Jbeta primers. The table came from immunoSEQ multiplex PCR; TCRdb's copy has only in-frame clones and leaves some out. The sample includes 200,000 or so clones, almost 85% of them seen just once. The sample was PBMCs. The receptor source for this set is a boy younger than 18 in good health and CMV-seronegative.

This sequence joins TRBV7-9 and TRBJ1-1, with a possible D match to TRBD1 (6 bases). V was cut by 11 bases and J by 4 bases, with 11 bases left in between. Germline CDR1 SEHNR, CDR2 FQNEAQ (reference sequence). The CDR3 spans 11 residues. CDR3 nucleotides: TGTGCCGGCGTGGACAGCACTGAAGCTTTCTTT. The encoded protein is CAGVDSTEAFF.

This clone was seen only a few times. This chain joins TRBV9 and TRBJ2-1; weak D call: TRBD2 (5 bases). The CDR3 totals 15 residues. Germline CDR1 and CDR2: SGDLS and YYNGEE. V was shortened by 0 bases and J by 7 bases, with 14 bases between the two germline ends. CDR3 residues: CASSVAGFPGNEQFF. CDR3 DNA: TGTGCCAGCAGCGTAGCGGGGTTTCCCGGGAATGAGCAGTTCTTC.

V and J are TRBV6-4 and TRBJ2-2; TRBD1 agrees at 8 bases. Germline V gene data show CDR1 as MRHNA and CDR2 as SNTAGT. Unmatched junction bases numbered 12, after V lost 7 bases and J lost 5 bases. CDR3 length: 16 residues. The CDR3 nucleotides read TGTGCCAGCAAGGTGGACAGGGATGTTCCGACCGGGGAGCTGTTTTTT. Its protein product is CASKVDRDVPTGELFF.

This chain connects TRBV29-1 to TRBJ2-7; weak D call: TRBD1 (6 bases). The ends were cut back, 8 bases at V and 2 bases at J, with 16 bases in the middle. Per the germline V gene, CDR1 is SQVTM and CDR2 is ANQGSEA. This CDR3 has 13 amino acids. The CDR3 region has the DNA TGCAGCTCCCGGGACACCTTTACCTACGAGCAGTACTTC. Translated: CSSRDTFTYEQYF.

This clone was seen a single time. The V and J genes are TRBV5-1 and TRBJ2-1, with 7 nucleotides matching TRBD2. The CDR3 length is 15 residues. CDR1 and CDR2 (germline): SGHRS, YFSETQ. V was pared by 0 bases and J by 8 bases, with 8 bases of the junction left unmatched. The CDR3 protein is CASSLARRESDEQFF. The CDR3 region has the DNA TGCGCCAGCAGCTTGGCGCGGCGGGAGAGCGATGAGCAGTTCTTC.

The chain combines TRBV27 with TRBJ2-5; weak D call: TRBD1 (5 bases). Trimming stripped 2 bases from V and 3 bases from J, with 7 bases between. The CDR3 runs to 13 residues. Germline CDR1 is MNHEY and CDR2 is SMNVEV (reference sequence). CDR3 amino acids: CASSLRGEETQYF. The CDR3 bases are TGTGCCAGCAGTTTAAGGGGCGAAGAGACCCAGTACTTC.

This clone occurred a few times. The CDR3 region has the DNA TGTGCCAGCAGCTTTAGATCTGGGACTAGCGGGCGGGACCGGGAGCTGTTTTTT. This codes for CASSFRSGTSGRDRELFF. This chain links TRBV4-2 with TRBJ2-2, with TRBD2 matching 12 bases. The CDR3 extends over 18 amino acids. Per germline, CDR1 LGHNA and CDR2 YNFKEQ. Trimming took 5 bases from V and 9 from J; bases not matched to a gene: 16.

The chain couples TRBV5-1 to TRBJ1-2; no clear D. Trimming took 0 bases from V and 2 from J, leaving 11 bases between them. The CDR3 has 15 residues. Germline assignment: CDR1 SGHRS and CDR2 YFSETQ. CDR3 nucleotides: TGCGCCAGCAGCTTGGCTGGCCAGGAAAACTATGGCTACACCTTC. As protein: CASSLAGQENYGYTF.

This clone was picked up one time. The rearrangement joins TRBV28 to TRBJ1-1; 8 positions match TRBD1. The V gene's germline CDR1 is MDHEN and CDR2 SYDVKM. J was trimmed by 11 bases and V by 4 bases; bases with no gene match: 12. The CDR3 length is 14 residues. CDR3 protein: CASSSSQTGDEAFF. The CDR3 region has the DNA TGTGCCAGCAGTTCTTCACAGACAGGGGACGAGGCTTTCTTT.

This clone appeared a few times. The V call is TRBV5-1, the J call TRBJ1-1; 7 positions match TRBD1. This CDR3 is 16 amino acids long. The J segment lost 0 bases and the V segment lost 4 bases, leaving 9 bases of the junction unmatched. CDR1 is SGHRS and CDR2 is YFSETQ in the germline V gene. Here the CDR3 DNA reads TGCGCCAGCAGCGAGGGGGCGCAGGGAATGAACACTGAAGCTTTCTTT. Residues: CASSEGAQGMNTEAFF.

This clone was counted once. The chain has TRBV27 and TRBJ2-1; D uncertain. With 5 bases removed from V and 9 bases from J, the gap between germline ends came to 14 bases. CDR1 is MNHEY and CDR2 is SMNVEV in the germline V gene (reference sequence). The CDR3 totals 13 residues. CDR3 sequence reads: CASSLSSRTEQFF. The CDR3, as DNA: TGTGCCAGCAGTCTAAGTAGCCGAACTGAGCAGTTCTTC.

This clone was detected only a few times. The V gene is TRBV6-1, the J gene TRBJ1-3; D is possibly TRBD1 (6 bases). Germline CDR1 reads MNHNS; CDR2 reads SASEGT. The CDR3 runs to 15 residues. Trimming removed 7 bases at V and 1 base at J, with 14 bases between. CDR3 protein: CASTQTRGSGNTIYF. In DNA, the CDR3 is TGTGCCAGCACCCAGACAAGGGGGTCTGGAAACACCATATATTTT.

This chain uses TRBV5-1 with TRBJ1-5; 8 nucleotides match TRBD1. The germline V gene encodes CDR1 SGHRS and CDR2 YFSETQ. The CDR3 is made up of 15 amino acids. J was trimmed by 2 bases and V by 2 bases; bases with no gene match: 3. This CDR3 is CASSFETGGNQPQHF. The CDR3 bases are TGCGCCAGCAGCTTTGAGACAGGGGGCAATCAGCCCCAGCATTTT.

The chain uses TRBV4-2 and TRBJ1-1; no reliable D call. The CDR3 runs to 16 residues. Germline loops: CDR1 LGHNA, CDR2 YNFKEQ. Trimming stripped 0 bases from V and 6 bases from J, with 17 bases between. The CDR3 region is CASSQDWRVEVSEAFF. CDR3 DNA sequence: TGTGCCAGCAGCCAAGATTGGCGGGTGGAGGTTTCTGAAGCTTTCTTT.

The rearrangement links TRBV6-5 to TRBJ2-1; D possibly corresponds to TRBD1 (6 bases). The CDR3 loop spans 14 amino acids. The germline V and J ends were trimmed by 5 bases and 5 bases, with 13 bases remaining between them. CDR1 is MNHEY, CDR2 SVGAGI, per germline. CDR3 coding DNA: TGTGCCAGCAGTGGGTTAAGGGGGAACAATGAGCAGTTCTTC. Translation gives CASSGLRGNNEQFF.

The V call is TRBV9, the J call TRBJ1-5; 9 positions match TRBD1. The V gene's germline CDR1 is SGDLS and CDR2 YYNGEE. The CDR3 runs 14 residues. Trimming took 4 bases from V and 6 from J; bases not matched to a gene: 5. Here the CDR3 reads CASSSGQGGQPQHF. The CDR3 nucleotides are TGTGCCAGCAGCTCGGGACAGGGCGGTCAGCCCCAGCATTTT.

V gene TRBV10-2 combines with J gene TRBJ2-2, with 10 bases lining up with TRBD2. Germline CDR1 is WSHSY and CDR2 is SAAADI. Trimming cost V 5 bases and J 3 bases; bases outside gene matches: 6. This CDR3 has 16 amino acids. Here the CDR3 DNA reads TGCGCCAGCAGTAGGAGCGGGAGGGCCGACACCGGGGAGCTGTTTTTT. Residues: CASSRSGRADTGELFF.

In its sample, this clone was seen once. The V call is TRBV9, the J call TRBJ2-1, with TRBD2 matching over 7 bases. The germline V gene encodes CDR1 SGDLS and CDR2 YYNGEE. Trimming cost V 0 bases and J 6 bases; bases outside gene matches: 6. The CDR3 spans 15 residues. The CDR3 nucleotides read TGTGCCAGCAGCGTAGATGGGAGGGGTGGCAATGAGCAGTTCTTC. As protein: CASSVDGRGGNEQFF.

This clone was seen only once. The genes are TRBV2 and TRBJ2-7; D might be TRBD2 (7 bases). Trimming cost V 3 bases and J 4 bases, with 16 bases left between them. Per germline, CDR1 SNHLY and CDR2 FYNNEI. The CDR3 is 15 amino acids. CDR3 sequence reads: CASSDVGGGQYEQYF. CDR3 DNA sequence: TGTGCCAGCAGTGATGTAGGGGGGGGGCAATACGAGCAGTACTTC.

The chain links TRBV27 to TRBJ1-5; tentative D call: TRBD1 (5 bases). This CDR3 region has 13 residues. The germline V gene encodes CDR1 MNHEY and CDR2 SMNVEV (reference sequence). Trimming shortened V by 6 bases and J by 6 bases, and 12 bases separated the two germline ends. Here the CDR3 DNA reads TGTGCCAGCAGCGGTCAGGGAATTCAGCCCCAGCATTTT. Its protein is CASSGQGIQPQHF.